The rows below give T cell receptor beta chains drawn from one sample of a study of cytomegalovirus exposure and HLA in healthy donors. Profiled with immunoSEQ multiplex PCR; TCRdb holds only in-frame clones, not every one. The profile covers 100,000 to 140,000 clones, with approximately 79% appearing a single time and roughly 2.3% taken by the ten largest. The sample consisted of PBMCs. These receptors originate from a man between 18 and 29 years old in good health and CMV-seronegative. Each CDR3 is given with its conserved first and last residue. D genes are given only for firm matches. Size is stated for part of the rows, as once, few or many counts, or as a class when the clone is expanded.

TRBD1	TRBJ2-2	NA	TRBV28	TGTGCCAGCAGGTCTTCCGGGACAGGGGCCTCCACCGGGGAGCTGTTTTTT	CASRSSGTGASTGELFF
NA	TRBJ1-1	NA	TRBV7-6	TGTGCCAGCAGCCAACAAAAAGGGGGATACACTGAAGCTTTCTTT	CASSQQKGGYTEAFF
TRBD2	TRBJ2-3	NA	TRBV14	TGTGCCAGCAGCCAGGTAGCGGGGGCCTCAGATACGCAGTATTTT	CASSQVAGASDTQYF
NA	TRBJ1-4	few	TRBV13	TGTGCCAGCAGCTTACGGAGGGGTACCAATGAAAAACTGTTTTTT	CASSLRRGTNEKLFF
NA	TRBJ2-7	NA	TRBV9	TGTGCCAGCAGCGTAGCCGGGGAGAGCTCCTACGAGCAGTACTTC	CASSVAGESSYEQYF
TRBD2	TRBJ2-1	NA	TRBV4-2	TGTGCCAGCAGCCAAGTGGACTTTGGACTAGCGGACTTCAATGAGCAGTTCTTC	CASSQVDFGLADFNEQFF
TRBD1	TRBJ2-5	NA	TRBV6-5	TGTGCCAGCAGTTTAGACAGGGTGTCGACGGAGACCCAGTACTTC	CASSLDRVSTETQYF
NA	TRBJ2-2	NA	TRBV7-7	TGTGCCAGCAGCCCCCGCACCGGGGAGCTGTTTTTT	CASSPRTGELFF
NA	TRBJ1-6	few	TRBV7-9	TGTGCCAGCAGCCACGGTTGGGCCAGGTCTAATTCACCCCTCCACTTT	CASSHGWARSNSPLHF
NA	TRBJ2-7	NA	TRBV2	TGTGCCAGCAGAAATCCGGGAGTACAAGAGCAGTACTTC	CASRNPGVQEQYF
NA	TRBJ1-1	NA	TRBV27	TGTGCCAGCAGTTTATCTCTCAGAAGTCTTAACACTGAAGCTTTCTTT	CASSLSLRSLNTEAFF
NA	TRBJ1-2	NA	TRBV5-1	TGCGCCAGCAGCTTGGGAGACAGCCGCTATGGCTACACCTTC	CASSLGDSRYGYTF
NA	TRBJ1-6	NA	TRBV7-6	TGTGCCAGCAGCACTACTCCGGGCTCCTATAATTCACCCCTCCACTTT	CASSTTPGSYNSPLHF
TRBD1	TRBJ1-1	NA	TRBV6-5	TGTGCCAGCAGTTCGGACAGGGCCTTCGGGGGGACTGAAGCTTTCTTT	CASSSDRAFGGTEAFF
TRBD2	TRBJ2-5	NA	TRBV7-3	TGTGCCAGCAGCCGAAACGGGGGGGCCCAAGAGACCCAGTACTTC	CASSRNGGAQETQYF
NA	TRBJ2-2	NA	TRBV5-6	NA	CASSFRARGATGELFF
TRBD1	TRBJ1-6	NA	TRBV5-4	TGTGCCAGCAGCAAGACAGGGGATGGATCACCCCTCCACTTT	CASSKTGDGSPLHF
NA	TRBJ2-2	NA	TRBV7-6	TGTGCCAGCAGCTTAAATCCTCGGACAGTGAACACCGGGGAGCTGTTTTTT	CASSLNPRTVNTGELFF
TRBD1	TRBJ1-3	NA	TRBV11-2	TGTGCCAGCAGCTGGGACAGGGGAGGAAACACCATATATTTT	CASSWDRGGNTIYF
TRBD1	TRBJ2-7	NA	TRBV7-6	TGTGCCAGCACCTCGGGACAGGGAGTTGTCAACGAGCAGTACTTC	CASTSGQGVVNEQYF
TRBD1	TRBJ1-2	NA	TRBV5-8	TGTGCCAGCAGCTCATTGGTCGGACAGGGGAACTATGGCTACACCTTC	CASSSLVGQGNYGYTF
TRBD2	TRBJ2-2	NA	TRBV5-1	TGCGCCAGCAGCTTACTAGCGGGGGGTACGAACACCGGGGAGCTGTTTTTT	CASSLLAGGTNTGELFF
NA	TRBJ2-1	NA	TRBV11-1	TGTGCCAGCAGCTCGTTATACAATGAGCAGTTCTTC	CASSSLYNEQFF
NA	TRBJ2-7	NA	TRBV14	TGTGCCAGCAGCCAACGAGGGCCCTACGAGCAGTACTTC	CASSQRGPYEQYF
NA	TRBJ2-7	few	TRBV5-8	TGTGCCAGCAGCTTGTACAGCACCTACGAGCAGTACTTC	CASSLYSTYEQYF
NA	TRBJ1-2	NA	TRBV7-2	TGTGCCAGCAGGAGGGACTATGGCTACACCTTC	CASRRDYGYTF
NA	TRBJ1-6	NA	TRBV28	TGTGCCAGCAGTTTGTTCCGGGGGTACGAGGGGAATTCACCGCTCCACTTT	CASSLFRGYEGNSPLHF
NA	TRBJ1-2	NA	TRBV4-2	TGTGCCAGCAGCCAAGAGGCCCAGGGTCAGGGCTACACCTTC	CASSQEAQGQGYTF
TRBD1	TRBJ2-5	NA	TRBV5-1	TGCGCCAGCAGCTCTGGACAGGGGGCTTCGGAGACCCAGTACTTC	CASSSGQGASETQYF
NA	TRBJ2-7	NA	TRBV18	TGTGCCAGCTCATTGGGGCCTGCGAATTCCTACGAGCAGTACTTC	CASSLGPANSYEQYF
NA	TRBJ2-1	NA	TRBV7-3	TGTGCCAGCAGCCCCGTAGGCGGGAACTACAATGAGCAGTTCTTC	CASSPVGGNYNEQFF
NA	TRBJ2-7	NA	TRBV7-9	TGTTCCAGCAGCTTTGTCAGCTACGAGCAGTACTTC	CSSSFVSYEQYF
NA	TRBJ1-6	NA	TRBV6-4	TGTGCCAGCAGCATAAACAGGGAAATGGGTTCACCCCTCCACTTT	CASSINREMGSPLHF
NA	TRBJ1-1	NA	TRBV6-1	TGTGCCAGCCGACAGGCCAAGGGTGAAGCTTTCTTT	CASRQAKGEAFF
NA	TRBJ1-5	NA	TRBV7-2	TGTGCCAGCAGCTCAGGGGATTTTCAGCCCCAGCATTTT	CASSSGDFQPQHF
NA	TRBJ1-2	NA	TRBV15	TGTGCCACCAGCAGAGCCGGCGGCGGTTATGGCTACACCTTC	CATSRAGGGYGYTF
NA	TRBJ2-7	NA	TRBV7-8	TGTGCCAGCAGCCCCAAGGGGGGGGCGAGTGGTGAGCAGTACTTC	CASSPKGGASGEQYF
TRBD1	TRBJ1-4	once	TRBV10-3	TGTGCCATCAGTGAGGGACAGGGTAACGAAAAACTGTTTTTT	CAISEGQGNEKLFF
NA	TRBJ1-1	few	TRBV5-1	TGCGCGAGCAGGGAAAAGGGAGCCACTGAAGCTTTCTTT	CASREKGATEAFF
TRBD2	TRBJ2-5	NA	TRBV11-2	TGTGCCAGCAGCTTAGGACTAGCGGGGCTCCAAGAGACCCAGTACTTC	CASSLGLAGLQETQYF
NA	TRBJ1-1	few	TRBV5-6	TGTGCCAGCAGCTTGGTTCTGGGGGCAGGCACTGAAGCTTTCTTT	CASSLVLGAGTEAFF
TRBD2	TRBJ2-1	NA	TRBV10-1	TGCGCCAGCAGTGAGTCACGACTAGCGGGGGGCCAGGGTGAGCAGTTCTTC	CASSESRLAGGQGEQFF
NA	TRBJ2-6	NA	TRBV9	TGTGCCAGCAGCGTAGCCCCCGTGGGCTCCTCTGGGGCCAACGTCCTGACTTTC	CASSVAPVGSSGANVLTF
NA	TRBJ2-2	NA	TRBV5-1	TGCGCCAGCACTCCCCTAGCCCGAAACACCGGGGAGCTGTTTTTT	CASTPLARNTGELFF
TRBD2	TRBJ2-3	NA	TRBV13	TGTGCCAGCAGCTTATTTAGCGGGGGGGGCACAGATACGCAGTATTTT	CASSLFSGGGTDTQYF
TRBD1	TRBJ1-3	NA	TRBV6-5	TGTGCCAGCAGTTTCAGGACAGGGGGGTCTGGAAACACCATATATTTT	CASSFRTGGSGNTIYF
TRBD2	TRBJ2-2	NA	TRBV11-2	TGTGCCAGCACCAGGCGACCACCGGGACTAGCGAACACCGGGGAGCTGTTTTTT	CASTRRPPGLANTGELFF
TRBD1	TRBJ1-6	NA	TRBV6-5	TGTGCCAGCAGTTCTTTGGACAGGGGGCGTAAATCACCCCTCCACTTT	CASSSLDRGRKSPLHF
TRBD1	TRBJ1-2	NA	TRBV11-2	TGTGCCAGCAGCCCCGGGAGGGGGCGAGGAGATGGCTACACCTTC	CASSPGRGRGDGYTF
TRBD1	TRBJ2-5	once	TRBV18	TGTGCCAGCTCACCACTGACAGGGGATGAGACCCAGTACTTC	CASSPLTGDETQYF